The 20 T cell receptor beta chains below come from one sample, sequenced in a study of naive and memory T cell subsets. Study observations and caveats: A few larger clonotypes appeared in naive repertoires, especially CD8, possibly memory cells re-expressing CD45RA.

No antigens are known for them. Two oligonucleotides, mixed equimolar, formed the beta constant-region primer covering TRBC1 and TRBC2. Four rounds of PCR amplified the ligated cDNA using nested alpha and beta constant-region primers plus SP2. A single record per CDR3 protein comes from TCRdb applying MiXCR to the UMI-ligation and nested PCR reads. The repertoire holds 99,000 or so distinct CDR3 sequences, approximately 14% seen once, with around 2.8% in the top ten. The sequenced material came from naive CD8+ T cells from blood. The origin of the receptors is a human donor in good health.

This clonotype occurred many times. The chain uses TRBV4-2 and TRBJ2-3; 12 bases are a match to TRBD2. The CDR3 runs 18 residues. Germline CDR1 and CDR2: LGHNA and YNFKEQ. V lost 0 bases, J lost 1 base, and 5 bases stayed unmatched. DNA for the CDR3: TGTGCCAGCAGCCAAGACCCCCTAGCGGGAGGGGGCACAGATACGCAGTATTTT. This translates into CASSQDPLAGGGTDTQYF.

The chain joins TRBV4-2 to TRBJ2-1; TRBD2 matches 7 bases. Germline V gives CDR1 LGHNA, CDR2 YNFKEQ. Trimming removed 0 bases from V and 8 bases from J; junction bases left unmatched: 7. The CDR3 consists of 15 residues. CDR3 sequence: CASSQDRTRGYEQFF. The CDR3 DNA is TGTGCCAGCAGCCAAGATAGGACTAGAGGGTATGAGCAGTTCTTC.

The genes are TRBV9 and TRBJ2-7; 7 nucleotides line up with TRBD1. This CDR3 is built from 15 residues. Germline CDR1 reads SGDLS; CDR2 reads YYNGEE. V gave up 2 bases and J gave up 1 base; unmatched junction bases: 6. Written as DNA, the CDR3 is TGTGCCAGCAGCGTGGGGACAGCACCTTCCTACGAGCAGTACTTC. It codes for CASSVGTAPSYEQYF.

V gene TRBV5-5 combines with J gene TRBJ2-3; a possible D gene is TRBD1 (5 bases). Germline V gives CDR1 SGHKS, CDR2 YYEKEE (reference sequence). The CDR3 covers 15 residues. Trimming stripped 6 bases from V and 5 bases from J, with 19 bases between. CDR3 sequence: CASKEGVVAVDTQYF. The CDR3 nucleotides read TGTGCCAGCAAGGAAGGGGTAGTGGCGGTAGATACGCAGTATTTT.

This clonotype showed up just a few times. The chain employs TRBV15 and TRBJ1-5; no definite D call. The ends were cut back, 0 bases at V and 4 bases at J, with 7 bases in the middle. This CDR3 is built from 14 residues. Germline loops: CDR1 LNHNV, CDR2 YYDKDF (reference sequence). CDR3 DNA: TGTGCCACCAGCAGAGAGGCGGAGAATCAGCCCCAGCATTTT. Translation: CATSREAENQPQHF.

The rearrangement links TRBV29-1 to TRBJ1-2; no clear D gene. Trimming cost V 5 bases and J 1 base, with 5 bases left between them. CDR1 is SQVTM and CDR2 is ANQGSEA in the germline V gene. The CDR3 sequence is 11 residues long. The CDR3 DNA is TGCAGCGTTTCGTATAACTATGGCTACACCTTC. Its translation is CSVSYNYGYTF.

CDR3 DNA: TGCAGTGCTAGTTCGGACAACCTCTCTGGGGCCAACGTCCTGACTTTC. Amino acid sequence: CSASSDNLSGANVLTF. This chain uses TRBV20-1 with TRBJ2-6; D is possibly TRBD1 (5 bases). There are 16 residues in the CDR3. Germline lookup yields CDR1 DFQATT and CDR2 SNEGSKA (reference sequence). Trimming shortened V by 3 bases and J by 0 bases, and 12 bases separated the two germline ends.

This clonotype has a handful of counts. The V call is TRBV4-2, the J call TRBJ2-5; D may be TRBD1 (5 bases). The germline gives CDR1 LGHNA, CDR2 YNFKEQ. Trimming took off 1 base at V and 12 bases at J, with 15 bases between the two ends. This CDR3 is 13 amino acids long. CDR3 protein: CASSQATTAVKYF. The CDR3 DNA reads as TGTGCCAGCAGCCAAGCTACGACAGCTGTTAAGTACTTC.

This clonotype was observed at least ten times. The chain joins TRBV5-1 to TRBJ2-7, with D possibly TRBD1 on 5 matching bases. This CDR3 has 13 residues. The germline gives CDR1 SGHRS, CDR2 YFSETQ. V lost 4 bases to trimming and J lost 0 bases, with 8 bases between them. CDR3 in amino acids: CASSPDTSYEQYF. The CDR3 DNA reads as TGCGCCAGCAGCCCGGACACCTCCTACGAGCAGTACTTC.

This clonotype has just one count. The rearrangement joins TRBV2 to TRBJ2-7; D remains ambiguous. The CDR3 totals 10 residues. Germline V lookup: CDR1 SNHLY, CDR2 FYNNEI. The V end was cut by 7 bases, the J end by 8 bases, with 9 bases between. For the CDR3, the DNA is TGTGCCAGCAATACGGGCAAGCAGTACTTC. Translation: CASNTGKQYF.

This clonotype has more than one count but fewer than ten. The V gene is TRBV20-1, the J gene TRBJ2-1; 11 positions match TRBD2. V was clipped by 3 bases and J by 3 bases; unmatched bases: 4. CDR1 and CDR2 (germline): DFQATT, SNEGSKA (reference sequence). The CDR3 has 15 amino acids. The CDR3 sequence: CSASGTSGYYNEQFF. The CDR3 nucleotides are TGCAGTGCTAGCGGGACTAGCGGATACTACAATGAGCAGTTCTTC.

This clonotype has ten or more counts. The chain carries TRBV4-1 and TRBJ2-7; D not certain. This CDR3 contains 15 residues. The V and J ends lost 1 base and 2 bases respectively, with 12 bases between them. Germline V gives CDR1 MGHRA, CDR2 YSYEKL. For the CDR3, the DNA is TGCGCCAGCAGCCAAGGCGAGGATTTCACCTACGAGCAGTACTTC. Its protein is CASSQGEDFTYEQYF.

This clonotype turned up a few times. The chain couples TRBV5-4 to TRBJ2-2; 10 bases are shared with TRBD1. This CDR3 comprises 17 residues. Germline values: CDR1 SGHNT, CDR2 YYREEE (reference sequence). V shed 0 bases, J shed 6 bases, and the junction held 8 bases outside the gene matches. CDR3 loop: CASSLARGDRGPGELFF. CDR3 bases: TGTGCCAGCAGCTTGGCCCGGGGGGACAGGGGTCCCGGGGAGCTGTTTTTT.

This clonotype has a count of ten or more. CDR3: CASSQDPPPTDTQYF. For the CDR3, the DNA is TGCGCCAGCAGCCAAGACCCTCCACCCACAGATACGCAGTATTTT. The gene calls are TRBV4-3 and TRBJ2-3, with unresolved D. The CDR3 length is 15 residues. V was trimmed by 0 bases and J by 2 bases, leaving 9 bases between them. Germline CDR1 reads LGHNA; CDR2 reads YSLEER.

The chain couples TRBV5-5 to TRBJ2-3; D is unresolved. Germline V gene data show CDR1 as SGHKS and CDR2 as YYEKEE (reference sequence). The V and J ends lost 1 base and 4 bases respectively, with 13 bases between them. The CDR3 is made up of 15 amino acids. The CDR3 DNA is TGTGCCAGCAGCTTGTTTGGCGAATCGGCAGATACGCAGTATTTT. The encoded protein is CASSLFGESADTQYF.

This clonotype came up a few times. This chain connects TRBV5-1 to TRBJ1-1, with D possibly being TRBD1 (5 bases). Germline CDR1 is SGHRS and CDR2 is YFSETQ. The CDR3 contains 17 residues. Trimming removed 2 bases at V and 1 base at J, with 18 bases between. Here the CDR3 reads CASSFSAQGLRNTEAFF. In nucleotides, the CDR3 is TGCGCCAGCAGCTTTTCGGCTCAGGGCCTAAGGAACACTGAAGCTTTCTTT.

The gene calls are TRBV20-1 and TRBJ1-1; D perhaps matches TRBD1 (5 bases). The length of the CDR3 is 17 residues. Trimming shortened V by 3 bases and J by 0 bases, and 20 bases separated the two germline ends. Germline values: CDR1 DFQATT, CDR2 SNEGSKA (reference sequence). DNA of the CDR3: TGCAGTGCTAGTGTGAGACAGCCACTCAGAATGAACACTGAAGCTTTCTTT. This translates into CSASVRQPLRMNTEAFF.

The chain uses TRBV12-3 or TRBV12-4 and TRBJ1-2; D is ambiguous. This CDR3 comprises 12 residues. The V end lost 8 bases, the J end lost 6 bases, and 13 bases lay between the germline ends. CDR3 nucleotide sequence: TGTGCCAGCGGGGAGGGAGCAAATGGCTACACCTTC. It is translated as CASGEGANGYTF.

This clonotype was seen a few times. The V gene is TRBV27, the J gene TRBJ2-3; D gene unclear. This CDR3 contains 13 residues. V was cut by 6 bases and J by 4 bases, with 11 bases left in between. The V gene's germline CDR1 is MNHEY and CDR2 SMNVEV (reference sequence). CDR3 DNA sequence: TGTGCCAGCAGCTATAGCCTGGCAGATACGCAGTATTTT. Amino acid sequence: CASSYSLADTQYF.

V gene TRBV4-3 combines with J gene TRBJ2-7; 8 bases line up with TRBD1. Germline V gene data show CDR1 as LGHNA and CDR2 as YSLEER. The CDR3 loop spans 14 amino acids. With 5 bases clipped from V and 5 bases from J, the junction kept 8 bases outside the gene matches. CDR3 DNA: TGCGCCAGCAGCGGTCATCAGGGGGCCGACGAGCAGTACTTC. Protein product: CASSGHQGADEQYF.